This T cell receptor beta chain was documented in a study of T cell responses to AZD1222 COVID-19 vaccine. Whole-study results and caveats: It should be noted that donors were predominantly white British and more often female, and clonal diversity was possibly underestimated. As reported, nearly half of all spike-specific TCRs target variant regions that are unmutated.

Some clones are missing from TCRdb's copy, which holds only in-frame ones; the method was immunoSEQ multiplex PCR. The data show 65,000 to 75,000 clones, roughly 75% seen once. From germline, CDR1 is MRHNA and CDR2 SNTAGT. There are 15 residues in the CDR3. V was shortened by 3 bases and J by 2 bases, with 13 bases between the two germline ends. As for this clone: What it recognizes is unknown.

The chain carries TRBV6-4 and TRBJ1-2; TRBD1 is a possible D gene (6 bases). The source material was peripheral blood, sampled 28 days after the second AZD1222 dose. This TCR was recovered from an adult who received the AZD1222 COVID-19 vaccine. The CDR3 loop reads CASSEQGGSNYGYTF. The DNA for the CDR3 is TGTGCCAGCAGTGAACAGGGCGGATCCAACTATGGCTACACCTTC.